This T cell receptor (beta chain) was profiled in a study of blood T cell repertoires in COVID-19 (TCRdb year 2020). Regarding the study in general: Collaborator samples came from the United States, Italy and Spain and covered acute and convalescent phases of COVID-19. Where HLA class I and class II types were available, the types were taken from metadata supplied by the sample provider, not from assay-based typing. Samples came from the ongoing ImmuneRACE study (first 160 participants) plus 1,254 subjects from 6 global collaborators. Subjects who had been exposed to COVID-19, were actively infected with it, or had recovered from it provided the deeply sampled blood TCRbeta repertoires that made up the dataset. The repertoires were released in a freely available public database meant as a resource for research on the immune response to SARS-CoV-2. Sample metadata almost always included a de-identified subject ID, COVID-19 status, age in years and sex. The material from the prospective study consisted of cDNA or gDNA derived from T cells, B-cell-depleted T cells, or PBMCs.

As to this clone: The antigen it binds to is not known. It has no much larger one-base neighbor in the sample; base qualities were not kept.

Whole blood was collected in K2EDTA tubes by collaborating institutions according to the institutions' own protocols. Collaborator samples were shipped for TCRbeta analysis as frozen whole blood, isolated PBMCs, or DNA extracted from either sample type. V is pared back by 5 bases and J by 0 bases, with 7 bases lying between the germline termini. There are 14 amino acids in the CDR3, from cysteine to phenylalanine inclusive. Only CDR3 DNA remains: 42 bases, in frame from the first base. Looking up the germline V gene yields CDR1 KGHDR and CDR2 SFDVKD. TCRbeta CDR3 regions were amplified from genomic DNA using the immunoSEQ Assay, a bias-controlled multiplex PCR. Processing in the source paper ran as follows. The number of nucleated cells in each sample was estimated from the amplification of reference gene primers within the assay. To quantify the absolute abundance of each unique TCRbeta CDR3 rearrangement, sequence reads were collapsed and filtered. For each sample, productive Simpson clonality was calculated as the square root of Simpson's diversity index over productive rearrangements. This immuneACCESS table, as held by TCRdb, lists in-frame sequences with V and J called but not all clones. Of the missing ones, under half trace to an unresolved V gene in checked studies; the others have no known cause. For V, J and clone size, that table is used; D and trimming come from the DNA. The sample table records tens of thousands of clones; roughly 87% of these occur just once. The ten most abundant clones make up 1.5% to 2% of the sample.

Results the study describes overall, beyond this receptor: How much clinical and demographic metadata was included differed by source and by participant, and the metadata was provided uncurated.

The V and J genes are TRBV24-1 and TRBJ1-5; the D gene identity is not certain. This TCR was sampled from a man in his sixties with acute or convalescent COVID-19. The specimen sequenced was peripheral blood. The CDR3 amino acid sequence is: CATSAAYSNQPQHF. DNA sequence: TGTGCCACCAGTGCCGCCTATAGCAATCAGCCCCAGCATTTT.